These 27 T cell receptor beta chains came from one sample sequenced in a study of beta chain features in type 1 diabetes. Reverse transcribing all isolated RNA meant expressed TCRB transcripts were sequenced. The protocol was immunoSEQ multiplex PCR, while the TCRdb copy is restricted to in-frame clones and leaves out a portion. The sample lists about 210,000 clones; about 11% were seen once. Sequenced input: central memory CD4+ T cells from blood. These receptors came from a man between 18 and 29 years old in good health.

This clone was picked up a small number of times. The sample carries other DNA sequences with the same CDR3. CDR3 sequence reads: CASSQAVRNTEAFF. CDR3 DNA sequence: TGCGCCAGCAGCCAGGCAGTAAGGAACACTGAAGCTTTCTTT. The V and J genes are TRBV4-3 and TRBJ1-1; no reliable D call. V shed 3 bases and J shed 1 base, with 9 bases lying between them. CDR3 length: 14 amino acids. Per germline, CDR1 LGHNA and CDR2 YSLEER.

This chain uses TRBV7-9 with TRBJ2-3, with D perhaps TRBD1 (6 bases). The V end was cut by 6 bases, the J end by 1 base, with 14 bases between. The length of the CDR3 is 15 residues. Germline loops: CDR1 SEHNR, CDR2 FQNEAQ (reference sequence). The CDR3 protein is CASRTTGIRTDTQYF. The CDR3 nucleotides read TGTGCCAGCAGAACTACAGGGATCCGCACAGATACGCAGTATTTT.

Only a few counts were recorded for this clone. J is TRBJ1-1 and V is TRBV20-1, with a weak D call TRBD1 (5 bases). V lost 1 base and J lost 8, with 8 bases in between. Germline CDR1 is DFQATT and CDR2 is SNEGSKA (reference sequence). This CDR3 comprises 11 residues. CDR3 nucleotide sequence: TGCAGTGCTAGAGGGGGCTCGGAAGCTTTCTTT. Amino acid sequence: CSARGGSEAFF.

The chain carries TRBV7-2 and TRBJ2-7; the match to TRBD2 covers 9 bases. The CDR3 is 14 amino acids. The germline V gene has CDR1 SGHTA and CDR2 FQGNSA. V trimming: 2 bases; J trimming: 6 bases; junction bases outside the gene matches: 5. The DNA for the CDR3 is TGTGCCAGCAGCTTACGCGGGAGGGATTCCGAGCAGTACTTC. It translates to CASSLRGRDSEQYF.

Remarks on this clone: Because the CDR3's place on the DNA is in doubt, the DNA is left out and the CDR3 is given as listed by TCRdb. This chain links TRBV28 with TRBJ1-5; the D call of TRBD1 is as the table states it, not checked on the DNA. The germline gives CDR1 MDHEN, CDR2 SYDVKM. The CDR3 length is 16 residues, termini included. CDR3 protein: CASSSSLRGESEPQHF.

The CDR3 region is CASSQAVPSTDTQYF. CDR3 bases: TGTGCCAGCAGCCAAGCGGTCCCTAGCACAGATACGCAGTATTTT. This chain links TRBV7-8 with TRBJ2-3, with D perhaps TRBD2 (5 bases). The CDR3 loop spans 15 amino acids. V was clipped by 5 bases and J by 0 bases, with 12 bases between them. The germline gives CDR1 SGHVS, CDR2 FQNEAQ.

This clone was seen at least ten times. The gene calls are TRBV7-9 and TRBJ2-1; D is unresolved. With 5 bases removed from V and 9 bases from J, the gap between germline ends came to 8 bases. The germline V gene encodes CDR1 SEHNR and CDR2 FQNEAQ (reference sequence). CDR3 length: 11 residues. CDR3 sequence: CASSPDVEQFF. The CDR3 DNA reads as TGTGCCAGCAGCCCTGACGTTGAGCAGTTCTTC.

This clone has more than one count but fewer than ten. This sequence joins TRBV4-2 and TRBJ2-3, with a weak D call TRBD1 (6 bases). The CDR3 is 16 amino acids. Germline V lookup: CDR1 LGHNA, CDR2 YNFKEQ. V shed 0 bases and J shed 2 bases, with 12 bases lying between them. CDR3 sequence reads: CASSQEPNRDTDTQYF. As DNA, the CDR3 is TGTGCCAGCAGCCAAGAACCAAACAGGGACACAGATACGCAGTATTTT.

This clone appeared a few times. This chain links TRBV7-9 with TRBJ2-1, with TRBD2 identical over 8 bases. V was clipped by 5 bases and J by 15 bases; unmatched bases: 9. Germline CDR1 reads SEHNR; CDR2 reads FQNEAQ (reference sequence). The CDR3 consists of 12 residues. The CDR3 nucleotides read TGTGCCAGCAGCGAGATAGCGGGGAAGGTGTTCTTC. This sequence encodes CASSEIAGKVFF.

This chain joins TRBV4-1 and TRBJ2-1; D gene unclear. V was cut by 1 base and J by 10 bases, with 11 bases left in between. CDR3 length: 13 residues. In germline, CDR1 is MGHRA, CDR2 YSYEKL. DNA for the CDR3: TGCGCCAGCAGCCAAGCTTACGCCGTAGAGCAGTTCTTC. Encoded protein: CASSQAYAVEQFF.

This clone was recorded many times. The chain has TRBV7-2 and TRBJ2-1; 9 nucleotides align to TRBD2. Germline V gene lookup returns CDR1 SGHTA and CDR2 FQGNSA. The CDR3 covers 14 residues. The trim removed 4 bases at V and 8 bases at J, leaving 6 bases unmatched. CDR3 loop: CASSSAGTSYEQFF. CDR3 sequence (DNA): TGTGCCAGCAGCTCCGCCGGGACTAGCTATGAGCAGTTCTTC.

In its sample, this clone was seen a few times. J is TRBJ2-7 and V is TRBV7-2; TRBD1 might be the D (6 bases). Trimming left V 5 bases short and J 1 base short, with 18 bases between. CDR1 and CDR2 from the germline V gene are SGHTA and FQGNSA. The CDR3 length is 16 residues. DNA for the CDR3: TGTGCCAGCAGCCCGACTACAGACAGGTCATCCTACGAGCAGTACTTC. Residues: CASSPTTDRSSYEQYF.

This clone was picked up a small number of times. V and J are TRBV30 and TRBJ2-2; no firm D call. The V end lost 0 bases, the J end lost 6 bases, and 20 bases lay between the germline ends. Per the germline V gene, CDR1 is GTSNPN and CDR2 is SVGIG (reference sequence). The CDR3 sequence is 17 residues long. CDR3 nucleotides: TGTGCCTGGAGTGTACTCGGGCTAGTTGGGATGCCCGGGGAGCTGTTTTTT. Protein sequence: CAWSVLGLVGMPGELFF. The whole variable domain, filled in from reference TRBV30 and TRBJ2-2, reads SQTIHQWPATLVQPVGSPLSLECTVEGTSNPNLYWYRQAAGRGLQLLFYSVGIGQISSEVPQNLSASRPQDRQFILSSKKLLLSDSGFYLCAWSVLGLVGMPGELFFGEGSRLTVL.

This rearrangement joins TRBV11-2 to TRBJ2-1, with TRBD1 matching 7 bases. After removal of 1 base from V and 5 bases from J, the junction contained 5 bases not matched to a gene. The CDR3 runs to 15 residues. Per germline, CDR1 SGHAT and CDR2 FQNNGV. CDR3 in amino acids: CASSLAGTENNEQFF. The CDR3 region has the DNA TGTGCCAGCAGCTTAGCCGGGACAGAAAACAATGAGCAGTTCTTC.

This clone showed up just a few times. CDR3 loop: CASSHEGRGTDTQYF. DNA for the CDR3: TGTGCCAGCAGCCATGAAGGCCGGGGCACAGATACGCAGTATTTT. This chain links TRBV7-8 with TRBJ2-3; D remains unclear. The V gene's germline CDR1 is SGHVS and CDR2 FQNEAQ. The length of the CDR3 is 15 residues. V was cut by 5 bases and J by 1 base, with 13 bases left in between.

V and J are TRBV6-5 and TRBJ1-2; tentatively, D is TRBD1 (5 bases). The CDR3 has 13 amino acids. The V and J ends lost 5 bases and 5 bases respectively, with 12 bases between them. Germline assignment: CDR1 MNHEY and CDR2 SVGAGI. CDR3 nucleotide sequence: TGTGCCAGCAGTCCCGGACACCTATATGGCTACACCTTC. Encoded protein: CASSPGHLYGYTF.

This clone was counted a few times. V gene TRBV6-5 combines with J gene TRBJ2-3, with 7 bases aligning to TRBD1. J gave up 6 bases and V 7 bases, and 13 bases lay outside the gene matches. Germline loops: CDR1 MNHEY, CDR2 SVGAGI. CDR3 length: 15 residues. CDR3 in DNA: TGTGCCAGCAAGCGTGGACAGGCTCGTTCCGATACGCAGTATTTT. Translated, it gives CASKRGQARSDTQYF.

This clone was found a few times. V is TRBV5-4 and J is TRBJ2-2, with D unclear. Germline V gene data show CDR1 as SGHNT and CDR2 as YYREEE (reference sequence). Trimming removed 4 bases at V and 5 bases at J, with 12 bases between. This CDR3 is 14 amino acids long. CDR3 protein: CASSQERGTGELFF. The DNA for the CDR3 is TGTGCCAGCAGCCAAGAGCGAGGTACCGGGGAGCTGTTTTTT.

This clone was counted ten times or more. J is TRBJ2-4 and V is TRBV2; D possibly matches TRBD1 or TRBD2 (5 bases each). In germline, CDR1 is SNHLY, CDR2 FYNNEI. V was shortened by 7 bases and J by 5 bases, with 15 bases between the two germline ends. The CDR3 spans 14 residues. The CDR3 DNA follows: TGTGCCAGCACCTCCCGGGGCGGTGAAAACATTCAGTACTTC. This codes for CASTSRGGENIQYF. Full variable domain (rest looked up from reference TRBV2 and TRBJ2-4): EPEVTQTPSHQVTQMGQEVILRCVPISNHLYFYWYRQILGQKVEFLVSFYNNEISEKSEIFDDQFSVERPDGSNFTLKIRSTKLEDSAMYFCASTSRGGENIQYFGAGTRLSVL.

J is TRBJ2-7 and V is TRBV25-1, with TRBD1 matching 7 bases. Trimming at V came to 6 bases and at J to 3 bases, leaving 8 bases not matched to a gene. Germline CDR1 is MGHDK and CDR2 is SYGVNS. This CDR3 is 14 amino acids long. CDR3 bases: TGTGCCAGCAGACGGCAAGGGGGCAGCTACGAGCAGTACTTC. Translated: CASRRQGGSYEQYF.

In its sample, this clone was seen a few times. The chain uses TRBV5-6 and TRBJ2-7; 8 positions agree with TRBD1. Trimming at V came to 3 bases and at J to 2 bases, leaving 4 bases not matched to a gene. Germline CDR1 and CDR2: SGHDT and YYEEEE. This CDR3 is 14 amino acids long. CDR3 nucleotide sequence: TGTGCCAGCAGCTGGACAGGGAAGACCTACGAGCAGTACTTC. It is translated as CASSWTGKTYEQYF.

This clone was seen a few times. The chain links TRBV10-3 to TRBJ2-3; the D is unclear. This CDR3 has 11 amino acids. The germline CDR1 and CDR2 sequences are ENHRY and SYGVKD. V lost 6 bases to trimming and J lost 2 bases, with 3 bases between them. CDR3 region: CAISVTDTQYF. The CDR3 nucleotides are TGTGCCATCAGCGTCACAGATACGCAGTATTTT.

The CDR3 is CASSYSRDEKLFF. The CDR3 DNA reads as TGTGCCAGCAGTTACTCGCGGGATGAAAAACTGTTTTTT. This rearrangement joins TRBV6-6 to TRBJ1-4; D unclear. Trimming pared 0 bases from V and 6 bases from J, leaving 5 bases between. Germline-derived CDR1 and CDR2 are MNHNY and SVGAGI (reference sequence). The CDR3 is 13 residues long.

This sequence joins TRBV28 and TRBJ1-4; no reliable D call. Germline-derived CDR1 and CDR2 are MDHEN and SYDVKM. CDR3 length: 12 residues. V was cut by 6 bases and J by 8 bases, with 10 bases left in between. In DNA form, the CDR3 reads TGTGCCAGCAGCGGATTTAGGGAAAAACTGTTTTTT. As protein: CASSGFREKLFF.

There are many counts of this clone. Other DNA sequences within the sample encode an identical CDR3. The CDR3 DNA follows: TGTGCCAGCAGTTTACGGCTCTATGGCTACACCTTC. Its translation is CASSLRLYGYTF. This rearrangement joins TRBV28 to TRBJ1-2; D gene unclear. V lost 2 bases, J lost 4 bases, and 5 bases lay in between. CDR1 and CDR2 (germline): MDHEN, SYDVKM. The CDR3 contains 12 residues.

This clone was recorded a few times. DNA for the CDR3: TGTGCCAGCAGTTACGAACTTGGGACAGGGGGCTATGGCTACACCTTC. Its protein is CASSYELGTGGYGYTF. The genes are TRBV6-6 and TRBJ1-2, with 11 bases identical to TRBD1. The CDR3 totals 16 residues. The ends lost 2 bases at V and 4 bases at J; junction bases unmatched: 6. Germline V gene data show CDR1 as MNHNY and CDR2 as SVGAGI (reference sequence).

A few counts support this clone. The chain carries TRBV7-2 and TRBJ2-2; no definite D call. The CDR3 loop spans 14 amino acids. Germline V gives CDR1 SGHTA, CDR2 FQGNSA. V lost 1 base and J 7 bases, leaving 10 bases between the germline ends. The CDR3 is CASSLVRSGGELFF. The CDR3 DNA reads TGTGCCAGCAGCTTAGTTAGATCGGGCGGGGAGCTGTTTTTT.